Following are 15 T cell receptor beta chains from one sample sequenced in a study of T cell responses to AZD1222 COVID-19 vaccine. Method: immunoSEQ multiplex PCR; TCRdb's copy keeps in-frame clones and lacks some. The sample holds almost 65,000 clones, 84% seen once. This sample comprised peripheral blood, obtained on day 0 of AZD1222 vaccination. The source is an adult in good health.

This clone was seen more than once but under ten times. Other DNA sequences in the sample encode the same CDR3. The V and J genes are TRBV2 and TRBJ1-2, with D possibly TRBD1 on 6 matching bases. Germline CDR1 reads SNHLY; CDR2 reads FYNNEI. The CDR3 covers 12 residues. Trimming took off 6 bases at V and 7 bases at J, with 12 bases between the two ends. This CDR3 reads CASRGTGSGYTF. The CDR3 DNA follows: TGTGCCAGCAGGGGTACAGGGTCTGGCTACACCTTC.

The chain employs TRBV6-1 and TRBJ1-1, with a possible D match to TRBD1 (6 bases). Looked up from germline, CDR1 is MNHNS and CDR2 is SASEGT. Deletions cut 3 bases from V and 4 bases from J, with 15 bases between. The CDR3 is made up of 15 amino acids. The CDR3 DNA is TGTGCCAGCAGTGACAATCCAGGGGACCGCACTGAAGCTTTCTTT. Amino acid sequence: CASSDNPGDRTEAFF.

The rearrangement uses TRBV14 and TRBJ1-6; 9 bases align to TRBD1. J gave up 9 bases and V 4 bases, and 7 bases lay outside the gene matches. CDR1 SGHDN and CDR2 FVKESK come from the germline V gene. There are 15 residues in the CDR3. CDR3 nucleotides: TGTGCCAGCAGCCGCAGACAGGGGGGAATTTCACCCCTCCACTTT. Translating gives CASSRRQGGISPLHF. The entire variable domain, with the rest obtained from reference TRBV14 and TRBJ1-6, is as follows: EAGVTQFPSHSVIEKGQTVTLRCDPISGHDNLYWYRRVMGKEIKFLLHFVKESKQDESGMPNNRFLAERTGGTYSTLKVQPAELEDSGVYFCASSRRQGGISPLHFGNGTRLTVT.

The J gene is TRBJ1-6, the V gene TRBV10-3; 9 bases align to TRBD1. Germline CDR1 is ENHRY and CDR2 is SYGVKD. With 10 bases clipped from V and 9 bases from J, the junction kept 7 bases outside the gene matches. The CDR3 runs 13 residues. This chain's CDR3 is CATTTGGFSPLHF. The CDR3 nucleotides read TGTGCCACGACGACAGGGGGATTTTCACCCCTCCACTTT.

The chain links TRBV19 to TRBJ2-5; TRBD1 matches at 8 bases. Per germline, CDR1 LNHDA and CDR2 SQIVND (reference sequence). The CDR3 sequence is 14 residues long. J gave up 5 bases and V 5 bases, and 7 bases lay outside the gene matches. CDR3 DNA sequence: TGTGCCAGTAGTTCTAGGACAGGGTCGGAGACCCAGTACTTC. Protein: CASSSRTGSETQYF.

The V call is TRBV19, the J call TRBJ1-3; no definite D call. Germline loops: CDR1 LNHDA, CDR2 SQIVND (reference sequence). The CDR3 loop spans 15 amino acids. Trimming stripped 3 bases from V and 0 bases from J, with 9 bases between. The CDR3 DNA sequence: TGTGCCAGTAGTATCTCGCAGTTCTCTGGAAACACCATATATTTT. Residues: CASSISQFSGNTIYF. Combining the CDR3 with reference TRBV19 and TRBJ1-3 gives the whole variable domain DGGITQSPKYLFRKEGQNVTLSCEQNLNHDAMYWYRQDPGQGLRLIYYSQIVNDFQKGDIAEGYSVSREKKESFPLTVTSAQKNPTAFYLCASSISQFSGNTIYFGEGSWLTVV.

This clone was detected only a few times. The rearrangement uses TRBV11-2 and TRBJ1-3, with D possibly matching TRBD1 (6 bases). The V end was cut by 1 base, the J end by 3 bases, with 13 bases between. The CDR3 loop spans 16 amino acids. The germline gives CDR1 SGHAT, CDR2 FQNNGV. The CDR3 bases are TGTGCCAGCAGCTTAGGGGGGGGCGCGTATGGAAACACCATATATTTT. This encodes CASSLGGGAYGNTIYF.

Only one count was recorded for this clone. The rearrangement uses TRBV5-1 and TRBJ1-2; TRBD1 is a possible D gene (5 bases). The CDR3 spans 12 residues. Per the germline V gene, CDR1 is SGHRS and CDR2 is YFSETQ. V lost 4 bases and J lost 4, with 8 bases in between. The CDR3 here is CASSPDIYGYTF. The CDR3 bases are TGCGCCAGCAGCCCGGACATCTATGGCTACACCTTC.

The rearrangement uses TRBV28 and TRBJ1-3; no clear D. This CDR3 region has 14 residues. Germline CDR1 reads MDHEN; CDR2 reads SYDVKM. Trimming removed 5 bases at V and 0 bases at J, with 8 bases between. In nucleotides, the CDR3 is TGTGCCAGCAGTATTCGGAGCTCTGGAAACACCATATATTTT. Amino acid sequence: CASSIRSSGNTIYF.

The J gene is TRBJ2-2, the V gene TRBV5-1; 7 bases are shared with TRBD1. V shed 0 bases and J 7 bases; nucleotides not matched to a gene: 6. Germline values: CDR1 SGHRS, CDR2 YFSETQ. This CDR3 spans 15 amino acids. The CDR3 loop is CASSLEGASYGELFF. The CDR3 region has the DNA TGCGCCAGCAGCTTGGAGGGGGCAAGTTACGGGGAGCTGTTTTTT.

The genes are TRBV7-9 and TRBJ2-7; D is possibly TRBD1 (5 bases). V dropped 5 bases and J dropped 6 bases, with 14 bases sitting between them. CDR1 and CDR2 (germline): SEHNR, FQNEAQ (reference sequence). This CDR3 spans 13 amino acids. The DNA of the CDR3 is TGTGCCAGCAGCCAGGGCCGTGCGTCCGAGCAGTACTTC. Protein: CASSQGRASEQYF.

The chain is built from TRBV5-1 and TRBJ2-7; the match to TRBD1 covers 9 bases. Germline values: CDR1 SGHRS, CDR2 YFSETQ. The CDR3 has 16 residues. After removal of 2 bases from V and 3 bases from J, the junction contained 9 bases not matched to a gene. CDR3 coding DNA: TGCGCCAGCAGCTTTCAACCGGGACAGGGACTCTACGAGCAGTACTTC. Translation: CASSFQPGQGLYEQYF.

This chain uses TRBV3-1 (or the pseudogene TRBV3-2) with TRBJ1-6; 8 bases fit TRBD1. CDR1 is LGHDT and CDR2 is YNNKEL in the germline V gene (reference sequence). The ends lost 5 bases at V and 8 bases at J; junction bases unmatched: 8. The CDR3 is made up of 15 amino acids. CDR3 coding DNA: TGTGCCAGCAGCTTCCAGGGGGCGCGCGATTCACCCCTCCACTTT. Its translation: CASSFQGARDSPLHF.

The chain joins TRBV20-1 to TRBJ1-1; TRBD1 might be the D (5 bases). The germline V gene has CDR1 DFQATT and CDR2 SNEGSKA (reference sequence). The CDR3 extends over 11 amino acids. Trimming stripped 3 bases from V and 4 bases from J, with 6 bases between. The CDR3 DNA reads as TGCAGTGCTAGGGGGCCCACTGAAGCTTTCTTT. It is translated as CSARGPTEAFF.

This sequence joins TRBV3-1 (or the pseudogene TRBV3-2) and TRBJ2-7; no clear D gene. In germline, CDR1 is LGHDT, CDR2 YNNKEL (reference sequence). The CDR3 length is 15 residues. The V end lost 0 bases, the J end lost 4 bases, and 13 bases lay between the germline ends. DNA for the CDR3: TGTGCCAGCAGCCAAGATGTCGGTCAGGTTTACGAGCAGTACTTC. It encodes CASSQDVGQVYEQYF.